Listed below are T cell receptor beta chains from one sample, sequenced in a study of blood T cell repertoires in COVID-19. TCRdb keeps only in-frame clones here, not all; method: immunoSEQ multiplex PCR. The repertoire consists of a few hundred thousand clones, with under 85% occurring once and the leading ten covering roughly 1.3%. The sequenced material came from peripheral blood. These receptors all come from a woman aged 25 to 45 with COVID-19, enrolled during active disease. CDR3s include the opening cysteine and the closing phenylalanine or tryptophan. A D gene is named only where the DNA matches it firmly.

J,V,D,CDR3
TRBJ2-1,TRBV9,NA,CASSGIRGENEQFF
TRBJ1-6,TRBV28,NA,CAIRGHYNSPLHF
TRBJ1-1,TRBV29-1,TRBD1,CSGLGGQGAAFF
TRBJ2-1,TRBV30,NA,CAWSPGGSNEQFF
TRBJ2-3,TRBV11-1,NA,CASSLVGAGLTDTQYF
TRBJ2-5,TRBV5-8,TRBD2,CASSFGGGDSKTQYF
TRBJ2-4,TRBV7-9,NA,CASTPLEDKNIQYF
TRBJ2-5,TRBV6-1,TRBD1,CASSEQGAGETQYF
TRBJ1-5,TRBV19,NA,CASSIDLGLYSNQPQHF
TRBJ1-6,TRBV7-2,NA,CASSLQRLRNSPLHF
TRBJ2-5,TRBV7-7,TRBD2,CASSSGLAGETQYF
TRBJ2-2,TRBV5-1,TRBD1,CASSATGGGRELFF
TRBJ2-3,TRBV2,TRBD1,CASSPRTGKADTQYF
TRBJ2-7,TRBV6-5,NA,CASMGREEQYF
TRBJ1-2,TRBV9,TRBD1,CASSVGWTGGSYGYTF
TRBJ1-1,TRBV6-2/TRBV6-3,TRBD1,CASSYAPGTGRKRTEAFF
TRBJ2-7,TRBV11-1,TRBD1,CASSPGGTGFYEQYF
TRBJ2-7,TRBV19,NA,CASRSRQAYYEQYF
TRBJ2-2,TRBV6-5,NA,CASSPSLGGELFF
TRBJ1-2,TRBV12-5,NA,CASDPATAPYGYTF
TRBJ2-6,TRBV14,NA,CASSTLGVPGLASGANVLTF
TRBJ2-5,TRBV7-6,NA,CASSLGPKSGETQYF
TRBJ2-5,TRBV6-2/TRBV6-3,TRBD2,CASSYSTSGRRETQYF
TRBJ1-2,TRBV3-1/TRBV3-2,NA,CASSRGDYGYTF